Each of the 24 T cell receptor beta chains below was sequenced from the same sample in a study of cytomegalovirus exposure and HLA in healthy donors. A multiplex PCR was run with 60 Vbeta primers and 13 Jbeta primers. This table comes from immunoSEQ multiplex PCR, and its TCRdb copy is limited to in-frame clones, with some not included. This sample contains 95,000 to 110,000 clones. Sequenced input: PBMCs. Source of these receptors: a man in his forties in good health and CMV-seronegative.

The chain couples TRBV11-2 to TRBJ2-5, with 10 nucleotides matching TRBD2. Germline CDR1 SGHAT, CDR2 FQNNGV. The V segment lost 0 bases and the J segment 2 bases; nucleotides outside the gene matches: 3. This CDR3 has 16 residues. The CDR3, as DNA: TGTGCCAGCAGCTTAGAGCTAGCGGGGGTTCAAGAGACCCAGTACTTC. It translates to CASSLELAGVQETQYF.

This chain links TRBV10-3 with TRBJ1-1; 7 nucleotides agree with TRBD1. The CDR3 loop spans 17 amino acids. The junction had 12 bases not matched to a gene; V was cut back by 5 bases and J by 0 bases. CDR1 is ENHRY, CDR2 SYGVKD, per germline. CDR3 sequence reads: CAISLMGPGTVNTEAFF. The CDR3 DNA reads TGTGCCATCAGTCTTATGGGACCCGGGACAGTGAACACTGAAGCTTTCTTT.

The chain uses TRBV7-2 and TRBJ1-1; D call uncertain. Germline CDR1 SGHTA, CDR2 FQGNSA. Between the trimmed V and J ends, which lost 1 base and 1 base, there was a span of 10 bases. This CDR3 is built from 15 residues. DNA for the CDR3: TGTGCCAGCAGCTTAGAAGCTAGACCGAACACTGAAGCTTTCTTT. It translates to CASSLEARPNTEAFF.

The V call is TRBV27, the J call TRBJ2-7; 14 nucleotides match TRBD2. V shed 5 bases, J shed 2 bases, and the junction held 5 bases outside the gene matches. The CDR3 sequence is 16 residues long. CDR1 MNHEY and CDR2 SMNVEV come from the germline V gene (reference sequence). DNA for the CDR3: TGTGCCAGCAGTCCGCGACTAGCGGGAGGGACCTACGAGCAGTACTTC. Protein product: CASSPRLAGGTYEQYF.

The rearrangement joins TRBV25-1 to TRBJ2-5; 7 bases map to TRBD2. Per the germline V gene, CDR1 is MGHDK and CDR2 is SYGVNS. The ends lost 2 bases at V and 2 bases at J; junction bases unmatched: 11. The CDR3 extends over 17 amino acids. The CDR3 region has the DNA TGTGCCAGCAGTGAAGAGGGTAAGCGGGACCGTCAAGAGACCCAGTACTTC. This gives the protein CASSEEGKRDRQETQYF.

V and J are TRBV7-2 and TRBJ1-2; D gene unclear. The CDR3 runs to 13 residues. V lost 3 bases and J 3 bases, leaving 8 bases between the germline ends. Germline loops: CDR1 SGHTA, CDR2 FQGNSA. The CDR3 DNA is TGTGCCAGCAGCTTTTGGCAGGACTATGGCTACACCTTC. It encodes CASSFWQDYGYTF.

Notes on this clone: At one end the junction does not follow the germline gene, possibly because of a read error. The V gene is TRBV6-6, the J gene TRBJ1-2, with 8 bases aligning to TRBD1. Germline values: CDR1 MNHNY, CDR2 SVGAGI (reference sequence). This CDR3 region has 11 residues. DNA of the CDR3: TGTGCCAGCAGTATTGTAGGACAGGGCCACTTC. Protein product: CASSIVGQGHF.

V and J are TRBV7-8 and TRBJ1-1; 9 nucleotides match TRBD1. V gave up 4 bases and J gave up 5 bases; unmatched junction bases: 2. The CDR3 consists of 13 residues. The germline V gene has CDR1 SGHVS and CDR2 FQNEAQ. CDR3 coding DNA: TGTGCCAGCAGCTCCGGACAGGGGACTGAAGCTTTCTTT. Translated: CASSSGQGTEAFF.

This rearrangement joins TRBV19 to TRBJ1-1; tentatively, D is TRBD1 (5 bases). Germline V lookup: CDR1 LNHDA, CDR2 SQIVND (reference sequence). The CDR3 length is 13 residues. V was trimmed by 10 bases and J by 11 bases, leaving 23 bases between them. This chain's CDR3 is CATEDQAGRGAFF. CDR3 nucleotides: TGTGCCACCGAAGACCAAGCTGGCCGGGGGGCTTTCTTT.

The rearrangement uses TRBV29-1 and TRBJ1-4; D possibly corresponds to TRBD1 (6 bases). Trimming left V 3 bases short and J 8 bases short, with 10 bases between. Per the germline V gene, CDR1 is SQVTM and CDR2 is ANQGSEA. The CDR3 extends over 12 amino acids. DNA of the CDR3: TGCAGCGTTGAGGGGGCTGGAGAAAAACTGTTTTTT. It is translated as CSVEGAGEKLFF.

The chain carries TRBV7-9 and TRBJ1-2; no firm D call. The V and J ends lost 1 base and 6 bases respectively, with 15 bases between them. CDR1 and CDR2 from the germline V gene are SEHNR and FQNEAQ (reference sequence). The CDR3 is made up of 15 amino acids. The CDR3 sequence: CASSLGAALIDGYTF. CDR3 sequence (DNA): TGTGCCAGCAGCTTAGGGGCAGCCCTTATAGATGGCTACACCTTC.

This chain links TRBV10-3 with TRBJ2-5; TRBD1 is a possible D gene (6 bases). Germline assignment: CDR1 ENHRY and CDR2 SYGVKD. V lost 8 bases and J lost 5, with 21 bases in between. There are 15 residues in the CDR3. The CDR3 sequence: CAIGAAGAQGETQYF. The CDR3 DNA reads as TGTGCCATCGGAGCGGCAGGGGCCCAGGGGGAGACCCAGTACTTC.

The chain is built from TRBV5-1 and TRBJ1-2; a possible D gene is TRBD1 (5 bases). Germline CDR1 reads SGHRS; CDR2 reads YFSETQ. The germline V and J ends were trimmed by 4 bases and 1 base, with 11 bases remaining between them. The CDR3 extends over 14 amino acids. DNA of the CDR3: TGCGCCAGCAGCCCCACCAGGGATAACTATGGCTACACCTTC. Protein sequence: CASSPTRDNYGYTF.

The chain has TRBV11-2 and TRBJ2-7; D remains unclear. The ends were cut back, 0 bases at V and 2 bases at J, with 11 bases in the middle. CDR1 and CDR2 (germline): SGHAT, FQNNGV. The CDR3 covers 15 residues. Here the CDR3 DNA reads TGTGCCAGCAGCTTAGAAATTGAGGTCGCCTACGAGCAGTACTTC. Translation gives CASSLEIEVAYEQYF.

The chain uses TRBV27 and TRBJ2-7, with D tentatively TRBD2 (5 bases). CDR1 is MNHEY and CDR2 is SMNVEV in the germline V gene (reference sequence). The V gene lost 4 bases and the J gene lost 2 bases, with 9 bases spanning the gap. The CDR3 runs to 13 residues. This CDR3 reads CASSWAGAYEQYF. The CDR3 nucleotides read TGTGCCAGCAGTTGGGCCGGGGCCTACGAGCAGTACTTC.

This chain joins TRBV6-1 and TRBJ2-7; 8 bases align to TRBD1. Germline CDR1 and CDR2: MNHNS and SASEGT. The V segment lost 5 bases and the J segment 8 bases; nucleotides outside the gene matches: 5. CDR3 length: 12 amino acids. The CDR3 DNA follows: TGTGCCAGCAGTCCAGGGGGCCCCAAGCAGTACTTC. Protein: CASSPGGPKQYF.

The V call is TRBV6-5, the J call TRBJ2-3, with TRBD1 matching 7 bases. Germline lookup yields CDR1 MNHEY and CDR2 SVGAGI. Trimming cost V 2 bases and J 7 bases; bases outside gene matches: 9. The CDR3 loop spans 15 amino acids. The CDR3 DNA reads TGTGCCAGCAGTTACAGGAGACAGGGTGATCATACGCAGTATTTT. Translated, it gives CASSYRRQGDHTQYF.

The chain links TRBV2 to TRBJ2-5; D might be TRBD2 (6 bases). The CDR3 spans 14 residues. CDR1 and CDR2 from the germline V gene are SNHLY and FYNNEI. V lost 4 bases and J 1 base, leaving 10 bases between the germline ends. In DNA, the CDR3 is TGTGCCAGCAGTGTGCTAGCGAGCCAAGAGACCCAGTACTTC. The encoded protein is CASSVLASQETQYF.

V is TRBV2 and J is TRBJ1-5; TRBD1 aligns across 7 bases. Germline V gene lookup returns CDR1 SNHLY and CDR2 FYNNEI. The CDR3 covers 14 residues. Germline trimming cut 4 bases from V and 1 base from J; bases unmatched to any gene: 1. CDR3 sequence: CASSGTGSNQPQHF. In DNA form, the CDR3 reads TGTGCCAGCAGTGGGACAGGCAGCAATCAGCCCCAGCATTTT.

This chain links TRBV2 with TRBJ1-5, with 7 bases that match TRBD1. Germline V gene lookup returns CDR1 SNHLY and CDR2 FYNNEI. The ends lost 5 bases at V and 7 bases at J; junction bases unmatched: 5. The CDR3 loop spans 13 amino acids. The DNA for the CDR3 is TGTGCCAGCAGTCGGGACAGTTTACAGCCCCAGCATTTT. Translation gives CASSRDSLQPQHF.

The CDR3 here is CASSYSYSYEQYF. In DNA form, the CDR3 reads TGTGCCAGCAGTTACTCATACTCCTACGAGCAGTACTTC. This chain links TRBV6-6 with TRBJ2-7; D not resolved. CDR3 size: 13 residues. Per the germline V gene, CDR1 is MNHNY and CDR2 is SVGAGI (reference sequence). The V gene lost 0 bases and the J gene lost 0 bases, with 3 bases spanning the gap.

The chain combines TRBV6-5 with TRBJ1-6; 7 bases match TRBD1. This CDR3 has 16 residues. The V gene end was trimmed by 0 bases and the J gene end by 6 bases; junction bases not matched to a gene: 5. Germline CDR1 is MNHEY and CDR2 is SVGAGI. CDR3 amino acids: CASSYSQTGANSPLHF. The CDR3 DNA follows: TGTGCCAGCAGTTACTCGCAAACAGGGGCTAATTCACCCCTCCACTTT.

J is TRBJ1-1 and V is TRBV30; a weak D match, TRBD1 (5 bases). The CDR3 sequence is 13 residues long. Germline V gene lookup returns CDR1 GTSNPN and CDR2 SVGIG (reference sequence). Trimming took 4 bases from V and 7 from J, leaving 16 bases between them. In DNA form, the CDR3 reads TGTGCCTGGAAGGTGCAGGGTGGTTTTGAAGCTTTCTTT. Translated: CAWKVQGGFEAFF.

The chain employs TRBV6-1 and TRBJ1-2, with D perhaps matching TRBD1 (5 bases). Trimming pared 7 bases from V and 0 bases from J, leaving 15 bases between. Germline V lookup: CDR1 MNHNS, CDR2 SASEGT. CDR3 length: 15 residues. The DNA for the CDR3 is TGTGCCAGCAAGCCGCGAACAGGTTCTAACTATGGCTACACCTTC. Translation gives CASKPRTGSNYGYTF.